This T cell receptor beta chain was sequenced during a study of cytomegalovirus exposure and HLA in healthy donors. Study outcomes and limitations: Most likely, a cluster of highly shared sequence variants arose as a sequencing artifact.

The CDR3 runs to 15 residues. With 2 bases removed from V and 11 bases from J, the gap between germline ends came to 19 bases. Germline loops: CDR1 MNHNY, CDR2 SVGAGI (reference sequence). Researchers ran the PCR with 60 Vbeta and 13 Jbeta primers. Generated by immunoSEQ multiplex PCR, the TCRdb table keeps only in-frame clones and is missing some. Here the sample spans 140,000 to 150,000 clones, 77% being singletons. Of note for this clone: What it binds is not known.

Donors showed nominal health when sampled, although they likely had unrecorded immune exposures. The gene calls are TRBV6-6 and TRBJ1-5; TRBD1 is a possible D gene (6 bases). This clonotype originated in a male donor in good health and CMV-seronegative. Source material: PBMCs. CDR3 bases: TGTGCCAGCAGTTACGGACAGAGACCCGCGGGAGCCCAGCATTTT. As protein: CASSYGQRPAGAQHF.